Listed below are T cell receptor beta chains from one sample, sequenced in a study of cytomegalovirus exposure and HLA in healthy donors. Produced via immunoSEQ multiplex PCR; TCRdb's table is partial and in-frame only. The table records tens of thousands of clones, 62% of them present only once. Sequencing was carried out using PBMCs. The origin of the receptors is a male donor in good health and CMV-seropositive. The CDR3 runs from the conserved cysteine through the conserved F or W. D genes are given only for firm matches. Clone sizes are given selectively: once, few, many, or a class where the clone is expanded.

size	D	V	J	DNA	CDR3
NA	NA	TRBV5-6	TRBJ2-2	TGTGCCAGCAGCCAGTTGGACAGAGGAAACACCGGGGAGCTGTTTTTT	CASSQLDRGNTGELFF
NA	TRBD2	TRBV27	TRBJ2-1	TGTGCCAGCAGTTCCTTCATGACTAGCGTCGGCAATGAGCAGTTCTTC	CASSSFMTSVGNEQFF
few	NA	TRBV6-5	TRBJ2-7	TGTGCCAGCAGTTACTCGGGCGCGTACGAGCAGTACTTC	CASSYSGAYEQYF
NA	NA	TRBV19	TRBJ1-1	TGTGCCAGTAGTATCCCAGGGCCCACTGAAGCTTTCTTT	CASSIPGPTEAFF
NA	NA	TRBV6-6	TRBJ2-1	TGTGCCAGCAGTTCCCACAGGGTGGGCAATGAGCAGTTCTTC	CASSSHRVGNEQFF
NA	TRBD2	TRBV9	TRBJ2-7	TGTGCCAGCAGCGCCCCCGGGACTACCTCCTACGAGCAGTACTTC	CASSAPGTTSYEQYF
NA	TRBD1	TRBV10-3	TRBJ1-1	TGTGCCATCAGTGAGCTTGGGGGACAGGGCGGCACTGAAGCTTTCTTT	CAISELGGQGGTEAFF
NA	NA	TRBV4-1	TRBJ2-7	TGCGCCAGCAGCCAAGAGCGGCCGGAGGGGTACGAGCAGTACTTC	CASSQERPEGYEQYF
NA	NA	TRBV27	TRBJ1-2	TGTGCCAGCAGTAAAGGGACTGGCGTCTATGGCTACACCTTC	CASSKGTGVYGYTF
few	NA	TRBV14	TRBJ1-2	TGTGCCAGCAGCCAAGCGAGGGAACTCAACTATGGCTACACCTTC	CASSQARELNYGYTF
NA	TRBD2	TRBV10-1	TRBJ2-7	TGCGCCAGTCTTAGCGGGGGGGCTTACGAGCAGTACTTC	CASLSGGAYEQYF
few	NA	TRBV6-5	TRBJ2-7	TGTGCCAGCAAAGCCGGGGTGGGGAGTTCCTACGAGCAGTACTTC	CASKAGVGSSYEQYF
NA	NA	TRBV19	TRBJ2-7	TGTGCCAGTAGCCCCTCCACCAGGTACGAGCAGTACTTC	CASSPSTRYEQYF
NA	TRBD2	TRBV9	TRBJ2-3	TGTGCCAGCAGCTCCTCACGGGGGGGCCGGACAGATACGCAGTATTTT	CASSSSRGGRTDTQYF
NA	NA	TRBV6-6	TRBJ1-1	TGTGCCAGCAGCCATCAGGTGAACACTGAAGCTTTCTTT	CASSHQVNTEAFF